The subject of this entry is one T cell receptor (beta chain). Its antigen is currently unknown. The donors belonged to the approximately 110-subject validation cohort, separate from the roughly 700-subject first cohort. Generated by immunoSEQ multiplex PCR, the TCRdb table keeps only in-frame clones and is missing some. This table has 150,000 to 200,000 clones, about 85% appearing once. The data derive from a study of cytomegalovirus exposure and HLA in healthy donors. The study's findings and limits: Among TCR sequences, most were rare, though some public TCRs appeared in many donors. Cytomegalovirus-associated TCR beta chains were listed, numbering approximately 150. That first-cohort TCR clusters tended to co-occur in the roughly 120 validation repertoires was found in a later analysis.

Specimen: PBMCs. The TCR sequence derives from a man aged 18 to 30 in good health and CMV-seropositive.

DNA for the CDR3: TGTGCCTGGACAGTCGGGGGTACAGATACGCAGTATTTT. Translating gives CAWTVGGTDTQYF. The J gene is TRBJ2-3, the V gene TRBV30, with D possibly being TRBD2 (6 bases). This CDR3 region has 13 residues. Germline CDR1 reads GTSNPN; CDR2 reads SVGIG (reference sequence). Trimming stripped 4 bases from V and 3 bases from J, with 11 bases between.